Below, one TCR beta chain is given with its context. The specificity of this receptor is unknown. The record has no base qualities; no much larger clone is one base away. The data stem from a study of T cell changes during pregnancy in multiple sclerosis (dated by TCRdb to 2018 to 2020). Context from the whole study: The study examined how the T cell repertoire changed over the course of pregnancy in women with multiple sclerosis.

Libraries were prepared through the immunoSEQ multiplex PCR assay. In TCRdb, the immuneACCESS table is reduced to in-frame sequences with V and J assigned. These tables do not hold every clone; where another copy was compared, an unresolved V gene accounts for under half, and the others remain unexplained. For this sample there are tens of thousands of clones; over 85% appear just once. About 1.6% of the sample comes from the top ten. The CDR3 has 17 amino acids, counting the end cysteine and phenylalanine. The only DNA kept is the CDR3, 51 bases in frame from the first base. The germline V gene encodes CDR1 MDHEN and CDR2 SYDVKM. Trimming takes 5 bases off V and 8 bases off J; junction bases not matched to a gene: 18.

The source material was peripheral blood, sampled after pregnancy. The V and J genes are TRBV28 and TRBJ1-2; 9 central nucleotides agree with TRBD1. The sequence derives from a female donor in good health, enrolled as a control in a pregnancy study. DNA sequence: TGTGCCAGCAGTCTCCTCCCGGGACAGGGACCTTTAAAGGGCTACACCTTC. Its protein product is CASSLLPGQGPLKGYTF.